The 14 T cell receptor beta chains listed next were all sequenced from one sample in a study of OX40 agonist ivuxolimab in advanced cancers. Data came from immunoSEQ multiplex PCR; TCRdb stores just in-frame clones and leaves some out. Here the sample spans about 77,000 clones, around 83% being singletons. This specimen consisted of CD4+ or CD8+ T cells sorted from blood, obtained in a trial of the OX40 agonist ivuxolimab. The source is an adult with an advanced solid tumor such as melanoma, head and neck, liver or kidney cancer.

The V and J genes are TRBV18 and TRBJ2-5; 10 bases are shared with TRBD2. The length of the CDR3 is 15 residues. Germline V gene sequence: CDR1 KGHSH, CDR2 LQKENI. With 3 bases clipped from V and 5 bases from J, the junction kept 6 bases outside the gene matches. The CDR3 spells CASSPSAGLAETQYF. CDR3 coding DNA: TGTGCCAGCTCACCCTCAGCGGGACTAGCGGAGACCCAGTACTTC.

The V gene is TRBV28, the J gene TRBJ1-2; 8 nucleotides match TRBD1. CDR1 MDHEN and CDR2 SYDVKM come from the germline V gene. This CDR3 contains 16 residues. V dropped 2 bases and J dropped 1; count of bases not matched to a gene: 6. CDR3 region: CASSLLGGQVNYGYTF. CDR3 in DNA: TGTGCCAGCAGTTTACTCGGGGGACAGGTTAACTATGGCTACACCTTC.

The chain recombines TRBV15 with TRBJ2-7; 8 nucleotides agree with TRBD1. The CDR3 has 15 amino acids. With V trimmed by 4 bases and J by 3 bases, 8 bases remained unmatched. CDR1 and CDR2 from the germline V gene are LNHNV and YYDKDF (reference sequence). CDR3 bases: TGTGCCACCAGCAACCCCAGGGGGCCTTTCTACGAGCAGTACTTC. Protein: CATSNPRGPFYEQYF.

The CDR3 sequence is CASSPFYFSAQHF. The CDR3 region has the DNA TGTGCCAGTAGTCCCTTCTATTTTTCGGCCCAGCATTTT. This chain links TRBV19 with TRBJ1-5, with unresolved D. The CDR3 is 13 residues long. V lost 5 bases, J lost 11 bases, and 16 bases lay in between. Looked up from germline, CDR1 is LNHDA and CDR2 is SQIVND (reference sequence).

The chain uses TRBV6-5 and TRBJ2-7; TRBD2 agrees at 9 bases. Losses at the gene ends were 3 bases for V and 0 bases for J; bases not matched to a gene: 6. The CDR3 length is 16 residues. Germline-derived CDR1 and CDR2 are MNHEY and SVGAGI. CDR3: CASSYTIAGASYEQYF. CDR3 nucleotides: TGTGCCAGCAGTTATACCATAGCGGGGGCCTCCTACGAGCAGTACTTC.

The J gene is TRBJ2-7, the V gene TRBV13; D remains unclear. V was trimmed by 0 bases and J by 2 bases, leaving 11 bases between them. Germline-derived CDR1 and CDR2 are PRHDT and FYEKMQ (reference sequence). The CDR3 totals 15 residues. CDR3 protein: CASSLGGGLTYEQYF. CDR3 sequence (DNA): TGTGCCAGCAGCTTAGGTGGCGGCCTCACCTACGAGCAGTACTTC.

V is TRBV7-2 and J is TRBJ1-2, with TRBD1 matching over 9 bases. With V trimmed by 5 bases and J by 2 bases, 6 bases remained unmatched. CDR3 size: 15 residues. Per germline, CDR1 SGHTA and CDR2 FQGNSA. The CDR3 loop is CASSARTGENYGYTF. The CDR3 nucleotides read TGTGCCAGCAGCGCCAGGACAGGGGAAAACTATGGCTACACCTTC.

This chain joins TRBV5-4 and TRBJ2-2, with unresolved D. Deletions cut 3 bases from V and 5 bases from J, with 8 bases between. Germline lookup yields CDR1 SGHNT and CDR2 YYREEE (reference sequence). The length of the CDR3 is 13 residues. In DNA form, the CDR3 reads TGTGCCAGCAGCTCGAAGGGAACCGGGGAGCTGTTTTTT. This encodes CASSSKGTGELFF.

The chain recombines TRBV28 with TRBJ1-2; D perhaps matches TRBD1 (5 bases). V lost 5 bases to trimming and J lost 6 bases, with 16 bases between them. This CDR3 has 14 amino acids. Germline V CDR1 and CDR2: MDHEN, SYDVKM. The CDR3 coding sequence is TGTGCCAGCAGTCCCGGTTGGAGGGGCAATGGCTACACCTTC. This gives the protein CASSPGWRGNGYTF.

The CDR3 sequence: CASSLQAGVRGTEAFF. CDR3 sequence (DNA): TGTGCCAGCAGCTTACAGGCGGGAGTCCGGGGCACTGAAGCTTTCTTT. This sequence joins TRBV11-2 and TRBJ1-1; no reliable D call. Germline V gene sequence: CDR1 SGHAT, CDR2 FQNNGV. The V end was cut by 2 bases, the J end by 4 bases, with 17 bases between. There are 16 residues in the CDR3.

The table lists this clone with a count of one. The chain recombines TRBV5-5 with TRBJ1-6, with D tentatively TRBD1 (6 bases). There are 12 residues in the CDR3. The V end was cut by 0 bases, the J end by 11 bases, with 6 bases between. Per germline, CDR1 SGHKS and CDR2 YYEKEE (reference sequence). The CDR3 sequence is CASSLGQAPLHF. DNA of the CDR3: TGTGCCAGCAGCTTGGGACAGGCACCCCTCCACTTT.

This rearrangement joins TRBV5-6 to TRBJ2-2; 10 nucleotides line up with TRBD1. CDR1 is SGHDT and CDR2 is YYEEEE in the germline V gene. J was trimmed by 5 bases and V by 4 bases; bases with no gene match: 5. The CDR3 runs to 15 residues. CDR3 DNA: TGTGCCAGCAGCCGACAGGGGGCAGGAACCGGGGAGCTGTTTTTT. Amino acid sequence: CASSRQGAGTGELFF.

The V call is TRBV4-3, the J call TRBJ2-3; 11 bases map to TRBD2. Germline V lookup: CDR1 LGHNA, CDR2 YSLEER. Trimming cost V 5 bases and J 3 bases; bases outside gene matches: 4. This CDR3 has 15 amino acids. The CDR3 nucleotides read TGCGCCAGCAGCTTGCTAGCGGGAGGTACAGATACGCAGTATTTT. Protein product: CASSLLAGGTDTQYF.

This clone occurred once. The genes are TRBV5-1 and TRBJ2-5, with 12 bases lining up with TRBD2. This CDR3 region has 18 residues. Germline V gives CDR1 SGHRS, CDR2 YFSETQ. Trimming took 1 base from V and 5 from J; bases not matched to a gene: 12. CDR3: CASSLTQGRTSGTETQYF. The DNA for the CDR3 is TGCGCCAGCAGCTTGACCCAGGGTCGGACTAGCGGGACTGAGACCCAGTACTTC.